This TCR beta chain was recovered during a study of CD8 T cells in ankylosing spondylitis. TCRdb itself ran the 5' RACE reads through MiXCR, one entry per CDR3 protein. The table has approximately 250,000 distinct CDR3 sequences, 10% to 13% seen once. The CDR3 has 13 amino acids. Trimming took 1 base from V and 14 from J, leaving 12 bases between them. The receptor was isolated from a male donor with ankylosing spondylitis or in good health (not recorded which). Sequenced: blood, either unsorted or a sorted T cell fraction (not recorded which). This chain uses TRBV12-3 or TRBV12-4 with TRBJ1-6; D unclear. In DNA form, the CDR3 reads TGTGCCAGCAGTTTAGGCGGGCCTGGGACCCTCCACTTT. Encoded protein: CASSLGGPGTLHF.